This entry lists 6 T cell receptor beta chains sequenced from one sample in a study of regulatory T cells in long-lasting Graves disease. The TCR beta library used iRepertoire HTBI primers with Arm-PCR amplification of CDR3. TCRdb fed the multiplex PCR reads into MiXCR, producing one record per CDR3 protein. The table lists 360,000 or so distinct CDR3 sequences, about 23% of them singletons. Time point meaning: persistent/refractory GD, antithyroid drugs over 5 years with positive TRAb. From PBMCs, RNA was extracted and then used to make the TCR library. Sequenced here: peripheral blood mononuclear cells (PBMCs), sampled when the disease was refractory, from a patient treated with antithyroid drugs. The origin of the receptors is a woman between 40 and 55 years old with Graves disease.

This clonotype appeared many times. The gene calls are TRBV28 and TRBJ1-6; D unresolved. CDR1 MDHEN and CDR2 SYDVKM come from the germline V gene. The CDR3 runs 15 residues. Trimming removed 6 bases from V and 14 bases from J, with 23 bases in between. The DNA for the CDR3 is TGTGCCAGCAGGGGCCAGACGACGGGAGGGTGGTCCCTCCACTTT. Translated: CASRGQTTGGWSLHF.

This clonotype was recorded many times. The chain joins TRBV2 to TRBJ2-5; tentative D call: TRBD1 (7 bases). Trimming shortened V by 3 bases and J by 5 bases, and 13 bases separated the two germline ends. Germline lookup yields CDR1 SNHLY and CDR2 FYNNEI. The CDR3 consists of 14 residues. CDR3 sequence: CASSDGGGLETQYF. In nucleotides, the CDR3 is TGTGCCAGCAGTGATGGAGGGGGCCTGGAGACCCAGTACTTC.

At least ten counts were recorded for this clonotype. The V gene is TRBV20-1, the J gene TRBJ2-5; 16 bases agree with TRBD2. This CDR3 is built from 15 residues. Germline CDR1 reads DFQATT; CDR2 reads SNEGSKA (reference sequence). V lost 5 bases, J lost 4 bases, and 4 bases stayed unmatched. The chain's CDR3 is CSAGTSGRARETQYF. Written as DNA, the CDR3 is TGCAGTGCTGGGACTAGCGGGAGGGCCAGAGAGACCCAGTACTTC.

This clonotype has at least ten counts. The CDR3 nucleotides are TGTGCCAGCAGTGCGCCGGGGACTAGCGGCCGGTCGTACTTC. Its protein is CASSAPGTSGRSYF. This chain joins TRBV28 and TRBJ2-7, with TRBD2 matching over 11 bases. J gave up 12 bases and V 5 bases, and 12 bases lay outside the gene matches. The CDR3 sequence is 14 residues long. The germline V gene has CDR1 MDHEN and CDR2 SYDVKM.

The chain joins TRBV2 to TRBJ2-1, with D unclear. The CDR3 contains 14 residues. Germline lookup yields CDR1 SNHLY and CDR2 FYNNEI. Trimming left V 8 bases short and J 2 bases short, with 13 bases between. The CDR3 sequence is CASLQAVTYNEQFF. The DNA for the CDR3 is TGTGCCAGCCTTCAGGCGGTAACCTACAATGAGCAGTTCTTC.

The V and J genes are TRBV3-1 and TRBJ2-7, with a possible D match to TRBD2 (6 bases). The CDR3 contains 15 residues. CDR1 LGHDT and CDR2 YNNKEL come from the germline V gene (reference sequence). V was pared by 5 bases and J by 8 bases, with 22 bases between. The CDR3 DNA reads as TGTGCCAGCAGCATCTCGGCGGGACTTTTGACTCAGCAGTACTTC. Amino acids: CASSISAGLLTQQYF.